Listed here are 21 T cell receptor beta chains from one sample, sequenced in a study of cytomegalovirus exposure and HLA in healthy donors. A multiplex PCR was run with 60 Vbeta primers and 13 Jbeta primers. Measured with immunoSEQ multiplex PCR; TCRdb has only the in-frame clones, and not every one. The sample records around 170,000 clones, more than 65% being singletons. Material: PBMCs. These receptor sequences come from a man aged 45 to 65 in good health and CMV-seronegative.

The chain joins TRBV10-2 to TRBJ1-2; D possibly corresponds to TRBD1 (5 bases). The CDR3 sequence is 14 residues long. Deletions cut 5 bases from V and 5 bases from J, with 15 bases between. Per germline, CDR1 WSHSY and CDR2 SAAADI. The CDR3 nucleotides read TGCGCCAGCAGTTACAGGAGTCAGGGTTATGGCTACACCTTC. Encoded protein: CASSYRSQGYGYTF.

Of note for this clone: The junction departs from germline at one end; a sequencing error may be responsible. The chain has TRBV7-7 and TRBJ2-5, with TRBD2 identical over 7 bases. The CDR3 is 15 residues long. The germline CDR1 and CDR2 sequences are SSHAT and FNYEAQ (reference sequence). The CDR3 here is CASSLARGYQETQYF. The CDR3 coding sequence is TGTGCTAGCAGCTTAGCGCGGGGGTATCAAGAGACCCAGTACTTC.

This clone was observed once. The rearrangement uses TRBV6-5 and TRBJ2-2, with 8 bases aligning to TRBD2. The CDR3 consists of 16 residues. V shed 0 bases and J 4 bases; nucleotides not matched to a gene: 4. CDR1 and CDR2 (germline): MNHEY, SVGAGI. In nucleotides, the CDR3 is TGTGCCAGCAGTTACTCGGGAACTAGCGGCACCGGGGAGCTGTTTTTT. Its protein is CASSYSGTSGTGELFF.

The chain recombines TRBV4-1 with TRBJ1-2; tentative D call: TRBD1 (5 bases). Germline CDR1 is MGHRA and CDR2 is YSYEKL. V lost 1 base and J lost 5, with 14 bases in between. This CDR3 comprises 15 residues. CDR3 amino acids: CASSQVGQGGYGYTF. Written as DNA, the CDR3 is TGCGCCAGCAGCCAAGTGGGGCAGGGAGGATATGGCTACACCTTC.

This clone was observed a handful of times. The chain is built from TRBV7-3 and TRBJ2-5; TRBD1 aligns across 9 bases. The better agreement between TRBJ2-7 and the DNA end casts doubt on the J call. CDR3 length equals 14 residues. Germline V gene data show CDR1 as SGHTA and CDR2 as FQGTGA. CDR3 bases: TGTGCCAGCAGTCCACAGGGGGCCTCCTACGAGCAGTACTTC. Amino acids: CASSPQGASYEQYF.

This chain connects TRBV21-1 to TRBJ2-1; the DNA was not used to check the table's D call, TRBD1. TRBV21-1 is described as a pseudogene. The length of the CDR3 is 16 residues. The CDR3 DNA follows: TGTGCCAGCAGCAACCCTGCCCTCAGCTCCTACAATGAGCAGTTCTTC. Protein: CASSNPALSSYNEQFF.

The chain employs TRBV21-1 and TRBJ1-5; the D segment call TRBD1 is taken from the table without a DNA check. TRBV21-1 corresponds to a pseudogene. The CDR3 totals 15 residues. The CDR3 DNA follows: TGTGCCAGCAGCAAAGCCGGGACAAGCAATCAGCCCCAGCATTTT. Protein sequence: CASSKAGTSNQPQHF.

The chain is built from TRBV2 and TRBJ2-1, with TRBD2 matching 10 bases. The CDR3 loop spans 16 amino acids. Per the germline V gene, CDR1 is SNHLY and CDR2 is FYNNEI. V trimming: 2 bases; J trimming: 8 bases; junction bases outside the gene matches: 9. CDR3 sequence: CASSEYDSGGWDEQFF. The CDR3 DNA reads TGTGCCAGCAGTGAATACGATAGCGGGGGGTGGGATGAGCAGTTCTTC.

The genes are TRBV29-1 and TRBJ2-6; 9 bases align to TRBD1. Looked up from germline, CDR1 is SQVTM and CDR2 is ANQGSEA. The CDR3 covers 15 residues. V dropped 7 bases and J dropped 1; count of bases not matched to a gene: 5. In nucleotides, the CDR3 is TGCAGCGCCGGGACAGGGTTTTCTGGGGCCAACGTCCTGACTTTC. Translating gives CSAGTGFSGANVLTF.

The rearrangement joins TRBV25-1 to TRBJ2-3; no firm D call. CDR1 is MGHDK, CDR2 SYGVNS, per germline. The V end lost 4 bases, the J end lost 2 bases, and 10 bases lay between the germline ends. There are 14 residues in the CDR3. The CDR3 loop reads CASSGSEHTDTQYF. The CDR3 DNA reads as TGTGCCAGCAGTGGGTCAGAACACACAGATACGCAGTATTTT.

This chain uses TRBV6-5 with TRBJ1-1; tentative D call: TRBD1 (6 bases). Per the germline V gene, CDR1 is MNHEY and CDR2 is SVGAGI. The CDR3 has 11 residues. Between the trimmed V and J ends, which lost 7 bases and 8 bases, there was a span of 11 bases. This CDR3 is CASITGTEAFF. In DNA form, the CDR3 reads TGTGCCAGCATAACGGGGACAGAAGCTTTCTTT.

The chain uses TRBV11-2 and TRBJ1-4; 9 nucleotides line up with TRBD1. The CDR3 runs 15 residues. Unmatched junction bases numbered 7, after V lost 3 bases and J lost 8 bases. The V gene's germline CDR1 is SGHAT and CDR2 FQNNGV. CDR3 loop: CASSFDGTGKEKLFF. The CDR3 coding sequence is TGTGCCAGCAGCTTCGATGGGACAGGGAAGGAAAAACTGTTTTTT.

The CDR3, as DNA: TGTGCCAGCAATGCCAGGGACACTGAAGCTTTCTTT. Translated: CASNARDTEAFF. The genes are TRBV2 and TRBJ1-1; possible D gene TRBD1, 5 bases. V was trimmed by 7 bases and J by 3 bases, leaving 9 bases between them. In germline, CDR1 is SNHLY, CDR2 FYNNEI. CDR3 length: 12 residues.

Of note for this clone: The CDR3 carries no conserved terminal phenylalanine or tryptophan, so it likely arises from a read error. CDR3 in DNA: TGTGCCAGCAGCCGCCAGAGGACTGATGGCTACACCCTC. This sequence encodes CASSRQRTDGYTL. The V gene is TRBV2, the J gene TRBJ1-2; D remains unclear. CDR1 and CDR2 (germline): SNHLY, FYNNEI. CDR3 length: 13 residues. Trimming removed 6 bases from V and 6 bases from J, with 14 bases in between.

Only a few counts were recorded for this clone. This rearrangement joins TRBV6-5 to TRBJ2-1, with D possibly TRBD2 on 5 matching bases. This CDR3 region has 12 residues. Germline V lookup: CDR1 MNHEY, CDR2 SVGAGI. Trimming shortened V by 10 bases and J by 0 bases, and 7 bases separated the two germline ends. In DNA, the CDR3 is TGTGCCACCGGGGACTCCTACAATGAGCAGTTCTTC. Translating it yields CATGDSYNEQFF.

The chain combines TRBV5-1 with TRBJ2-1; the match to TRBD1 covers 7 bases. Germline trimming cut 6 bases from V and 2 bases from J; bases unmatched to any gene: 8. In germline, CDR1 is SGHRS, CDR2 YFSETQ. CDR3 length equals 15 residues. DNA for the CDR3: TGCGCCAGCAAGAAGACCGGGACAGCCTACAATGAGCAGTTCTTC. The encoded protein is CASKKTGTAYNEQFF.

The gene calls are TRBV7-2 and TRBJ1-2, with D possibly being TRBD1 (5 bases). V lost 5 bases and J 4 bases, leaving 17 bases between the germline ends. Germline CDR1 is SGHTA and CDR2 is FQGNSA. There are 15 residues in the CDR3. The CDR3 protein is CASSLREMGRYGYTF. The CDR3 bases are TGTGCCAGCAGCCTCAGGGAAATGGGGCGCTATGGCTACACCTTC.

The rearrangement links TRBV5-5 to TRBJ1-2; D is unresolved. Trimming shortened V by 1 base and J by 6 bases, and 10 bases separated the two germline ends. CDR3 length: 13 residues. Germline V gives CDR1 SGHKS, CDR2 YYEKEE (reference sequence). CDR3: CASSLRFADGYTF. The DNA of the CDR3 is TGTGCCAGCAGCTTGCGTTTTGCGGATGGCTACACCTTC.

V usage is TRBV28 and J usage is TRBJ2-6; 8 bases are a match to TRBD1. There are 15 residues in the CDR3. With V trimmed by 9 bases and J by 3 bases, 7 bases remained unmatched. The germline V gene has CDR1 MDHEN and CDR2 SYDVKM. Here the CDR3 DNA reads TGTGCCAGTACCTCAGGGGGCGGTGGGGCCAACGTCCTGACTTTC. This sequence encodes CASTSGGGGANVLTF.

This clone came up many times. The chain links TRBV13 to TRBJ1-1; D possibly corresponds to TRBD1 (6 bases). V was trimmed by 5 bases and J by 5 bases, leaving 15 bases between them. The CDR3 sequence is 14 residues long. Germline values: CDR1 PRHDT, CDR2 FYEKMQ (reference sequence). In DNA, the CDR3 is TGTGCCAGCAGCCCCGGGCTACAGGGAACTGAAGCTTTCTTT. Amino acid sequence: CASSPGLQGTEAFF.

This clone came up a few times. This rearrangement joins TRBV5-1 to TRBJ2-5; the match to TRBD1 covers 9 bases. Looked up from germline, CDR1 is SGHRS and CDR2 is YFSETQ. The CDR3 spans 15 residues. J gave up 5 bases and V 6 bases, and 11 bases lay outside the gene matches. The CDR3 loop is CASMDDRGVQETQYF. The CDR3 DNA reads as TGCGCCAGCATGGATGACAGGGGGGTCCAGGAGACCCAGTACTTC.